These 17 T cell receptor beta chains originate from one sample sequenced in a study of blood T cell repertoires in COVID-19. This table comes from immunoSEQ multiplex PCR, and its TCRdb copy is limited to in-frame clones, with some not included. The data contain about 73,000 clones, approximately 80% of them singletons. The sequencing input was peripheral blood. Receptor source: a woman in her sixties or seventies with acute or convalescent COVID-19.

V is TRBV9 and J is TRBJ2-5; no clear D. The V gene lost 2 bases and the J gene lost 5 bases, with 4 bases spanning the gap. The CDR3 has 11 residues. Germline V CDR1 and CDR2: SGDLS, YYNGEE. The CDR3 loop reads CASSVQETQYF. DNA of the CDR3: TGTGCCAGCAGCGTTCAGGAGACCCAGTACTTC.

This chain links TRBV6-6 with TRBJ1-2; the D gene is possibly TRBD1 (5 bases). This CDR3 has 13 residues. V lost 2 bases and J lost 6, with 10 bases in between. The germline V gene encodes CDR1 MNHNY and CDR2 SVGAGI (reference sequence). CDR3 loop: CASSYKGSDGYTF. The CDR3 nucleotides are TGTGCCAGCAGTTACAAGGGGTCCGATGGCTACACCTTC.

In this sample, this clone turned up once. This sequence joins TRBV6-5 and TRBJ1-1; 10 bases line up with TRBD1. CDR1 MNHEY and CDR2 SVGAGI come from the germline V gene. J lost 11 bases, V lost 6 bases, and 6 bases had no gene match. The CDR3 is 12 residues long. CDR3 sequence: CASRTGGQGAFF. The CDR3 DNA reads as TGTGCCAGCAGGACAGGGGGCCAAGGGGCTTTCTTT.

The rearrangement uses TRBV5-1 and TRBJ2-3, with TRBD2 matching over 9 bases. V dropped 0 bases and J dropped 5; count of bases not matched to a gene: 7. Germline CDR1 is SGHRS and CDR2 is YFSETQ. The CDR3 length is 16 residues. CDR3: CASSLAGGGVGDTQYF. CDR3 DNA: TGCGCCAGCAGCTTGGCGGGCGGGGGGGTAGGAGATACGCAGTATTTT.

This clone has just a few counts. J is TRBJ2-3 and V is TRBV5-1, with a weak D call TRBD1 (6 bases). Trimming shortened V by 2 bases and J by 5 bases, and 15 bases separated the two germline ends. CDR1 and CDR2 from the germline V gene are SGHRS and YFSETQ. The length of the CDR3 is 15 residues. CDR3 DNA: TGCGCCAGCAGCTTACAGGGAGTAGATGGAGATACGCAGTATTTT. Translated: CASSLQGVDGDTQYF.

This clone has just a few counts. Within the sample, other DNA sequences also encode this same CDR3. This chain joins TRBV18 and TRBJ2-1; D perhaps matches TRBD2 (6 bases). The CDR3 totals 15 residues. V lost 2 bases to trimming and J lost 1 base, with 9 bases between them. CDR1 KGHSH and CDR2 LQKENI come from the germline V gene. The CDR3 DNA sequence: TGTGCCAGCTCACCAGGTAGCGGATCCTACAATGAGCAGTTCTTC. Its translation is CASSPGSGSYNEQFF.

The V gene is TRBV5-1, the J gene TRBJ1-1, with TRBD1 identical over 11 bases. Germline trimming cut 2 bases from V and 1 base from J; bases unmatched to any gene: 4. The CDR3 extends over 16 amino acids. CDR1 SGHRS and CDR2 YFSETQ come from the germline V gene. The CDR3 nucleotides read TGCGCCAGCAGCTTCGGACAGGGGGCGCGGAACACTGAAGCTTTCTTT. Translation gives CASSFGQGARNTEAFF.

The chain has TRBV14 and TRBJ1-1, with 9 nucleotides matching TRBD1. Trimming took 3 bases from V and 1 from J; bases not matched to a gene: 6. This CDR3 spans 16 amino acids. From germline, CDR1 is SGHDN and CDR2 FVKESK. The CDR3 DNA is TGTGCCAGCAGCCAGCGCGGGACAGGGACGAACACTGAAGCTTTCTTT. Translating gives CASSQRGTGTNTEAFF. Full variable domain (rest looked up from reference TRBV14 and TRBJ1-1): EAGVTQFPSHSVIEKGQTVTLRCDPISGHDNLYWYRRVMGKEIKFLLHFVKESKQDESGMPNNRFLAERTGGTYSTLKVQPAELEDSGVYFCASSQRGTGTNTEAFFGQGTRLTVV.

The V call is TRBV5-1, the J call TRBJ1-2; D ambiguous. Trimming pared 0 bases from V and 4 bases from J, leaving 13 bases between. Germline CDR1 SGHRS, CDR2 YFSETQ. The CDR3 loop spans 15 amino acids. The CDR3 bases are TGCGCCAGCAGCTTGGGAAGAGGGTCGGGCTATGGCTACACCTTC. Translating gives CASSLGRGSGYGYTF. Full variable domain (rest looked up from reference TRBV5-1 and TRBJ1-2): KAGVTQTPRYLIKTRGQQVTLSCSPISGHRSVSWYQQTPGQGLQFLFEYFSETQRNKGNFPGRFSGRQFSNSRSEMNVSTLELGDSALYLCASSLGRGSGYGYTFGSGTRLTVV.

The CDR3 protein is CASSSDRGYYNEQFF. The DNA for the CDR3 is TGTGCCAGCAGTTCGGACAGGGGGTACTACAATGAGCAGTTCTTC. The rearrangement joins TRBV27 to TRBJ2-1; 10 bases are a match to TRBD1. V lost 4 bases and J lost 3; bases outside the gene matches: 3. Germline CDR1 reads MNHEY; CDR2 reads SMNVEV (reference sequence). The CDR3 runs to 15 residues.

The chain has TRBV5-4 and TRBJ1-1; D remains unclear. This CDR3 is 13 amino acids long. Trimming removed 3 bases at V and 9 bases at J, with 15 bases between. Per the germline V gene, CDR1 is SGHNT and CDR2 is YYREEE (reference sequence). CDR3 DNA: TGTGCCAGCAGCTCGGTGCTCACAGACCAAGCTTTCTTT. Translating gives CASSSVLTDQAFF.

This clone showed up just a few times. This chain's CDR3 is CATRIHPRRATNEKLFF. The CDR3 coding sequence is TGTGCCACCAGGATACATCCCCGGAGGGCAACTAATGAAAAACTGTTTTTT. J is TRBJ1-4 and V is TRBV24-1; the D is unclear. V was shortened by 7 bases and J by 0 bases, with 17 bases between the two germline ends. The germline gives CDR1 KGHDR, CDR2 SFDVKD. The CDR3 has 17 amino acids.

The chain has TRBV11-3 and TRBJ1-1, with no clear D. Deletions cut 3 bases from V and 4 bases from J, with 12 bases between. Germline assignment: CDR1 SGHNT and CDR2 YENEEA. The CDR3 contains 14 residues. The CDR3 region has the DNA TGTGCCAGCAGCTTCCTGGTTCCGGGCACTGAAGCTTTCTTT. The encoded protein is CASSFLVPGTEAFF. The variable domain in full, completed from reference TRBV11-3 and TRBJ1-1, reads EAGVVQSPRYKIIEKKQPVAFWCNPISGHNTLYWYLQNLGQGPELLIRYENEEAVDDSQLPKDRFSAERLKGVDSTLKIQPAELGDSAVYLCASSFLVPGTEAFFGQGTRLTVV.

The chain links TRBV9 to TRBJ1-3, with 9 bases aligning to TRBD1. Germline CDR1 reads SGDLS; CDR2 reads YYNGEE. V shed 4 bases, J shed 0 bases, and the junction held 8 bases outside the gene matches. This CDR3 contains 17 residues. The CDR3: CASSPPPGQGSGNTIYF. In nucleotides, the CDR3 is TGTGCCAGCAGCCCACCCCCGGGACAGGGCTCTGGAAACACCATATATTTT.

V usage is TRBV7-9 and J usage is TRBJ1-2, with 10 bases matching TRBD1. J lost 3 bases, V lost 1 base, and 2 bases had no gene match. The V gene's germline CDR1 is SEHNR and CDR2 FQNEAQ (reference sequence). There are 15 residues in the CDR3. CDR3 protein: CASSLETGGHYGYTF. DNA of the CDR3: TGTGCCAGCAGCTTAGAGACAGGGGGCCACTATGGCTACACCTTC. Looking up the rest from reference TRBV7-9 and TRBJ1-2 gives the full variable domain: DTGVSQNPRHKITKRGQNVTFRCDPISEHNRLYWYRQTLGQGPEFLTYFQNEAQLEKSRLLSDRFSAERPKGSFSTLEIQRTEQGDSAMYLCASSLETGGHYGYTFGSGTRLTVV.

The rearrangement joins TRBV5-5 to TRBJ2-7; D not certain. CDR1 and CDR2 (germline): SGHKS, YYEKEE (reference sequence). The V gene lost 1 base and the J gene lost 0 bases, with 11 bases spanning the gap. CDR3 length equals 15 residues. Here the CDR3 DNA reads TGTGCCAGCAGCTTGTCTCAGGTCGTCTCCTACGAGCAGTACTTC. Its translation: CASSLSQVVSYEQYF.

The V gene is TRBV18, the J gene TRBJ2-5; 8 nucleotides align to TRBD1. V lost 3 bases and J lost 2; bases outside the gene matches: 5. The CDR3 extends over 15 amino acids. Germline V gives CDR1 KGHSH, CDR2 LQKENI. The CDR3 here is CASSPRQGSQETQYF. CDR3 DNA: TGTGCCAGCTCACCTCGACAGGGGTCTCAAGAGACCCAGTACTTC. Based on the CDR3 plus reference TRBV18 and TRBJ2-5, the full variable domain is NAGVMQNPRHLVRRRGQEARLRCSPMKGHSHVYWYRQLPEEGLKFMVYLQKENIIDESGMPKERFSAEFPKEGPSILRIQQVVRGDSAAYFCASSPRQGSQETQYFGPGTRLLVL.